Each of the 14 T cell receptor beta chains below was sequenced from the same sample in a study of T cell repertoires in cytomegalovirus infection (dated by TCRdb to about 2019). Sequencing relied on an Illumina HiSeq 1500. The public reads were quality trimmed at Q25 with fastp and then assembled into clones with MiXCR by TCRdb, keeping productive beta chains. A single entry per CDR3 protein holds the most common genes and DNA from its merged rows. This sample has approximately 71,000 distinct CDR3 sequences in its table, and just under 4% of those were observed once. The ten most abundant clones make up 22% of the sample. Sequenced sample: PBMCs. Source of these receptors: a human donor in good health (CMV status not recorded). Some clones in this sample may be carry-over from other donors' samples.

The table lists this clonotype with a few counts. The chain joins TRBV7-1 to TRBJ1-1, with D hard to call. Being an ORF, TRBV7-1 has a function that is uncertain. The CDR3 runs to 11 residues. V lost 5 bases, J lost 8 bases, and 9 bases lay in between. Here the CDR3 reads CASSPWQEAFF. DNA of the CDR3: TGTGCCAGCAGCCCCTGGCAGGAAGCTTTCTTT.

In this sample, this clonotype turned up many times. The chain joins TRBV7-2 to TRBJ1-6; weak D call: TRBD1 (6 bases). The CDR3 is 15 amino acids. Trimming pared 1 base from V and 6 bases from J, leaving 10 bases between. Germline CDR1 SGHTA, CDR2 FQGNSA. The CDR3 sequence: CASSLVGRGNSPLHF. The CDR3 DNA follows: TGTGCCAGCAGCTTAGTGGGCAGGGGTAATTCACCCCTCCACTTT. The whole variable domain, remainder taken from reference TRBV7-2 and TRBJ1-6, is GAGVSQSPSNKVTEKGKDVELRCDPISGHTALYWYRQSLGQGLEFLIYFQGNSAPDKSGLPSDRFSAERTGGSVSTLTIQRTQQEDSAVYLCASSLVGRGNSPLHFGNGTRLTVT.

In this sample, this clonotype turned up many times. The genes are TRBV5-5 and TRBJ1-3; D not resolved. The germline gives CDR1 SGHKS, CDR2 YYEKEE (reference sequence). This CDR3 has 14 amino acids. V was clipped by 1 base and J by 4 bases, with 9 bases between them. Here the CDR3 DNA reads TGTGCCAGCAGCTTGATCCCCGGAGGAAACACCATATATTTT. It is translated as CASSLIPGGNTIYF.

This clonotype was detected ten times or more. The V and J genes are TRBV28 and TRBJ2-3, with TRBD2 identical over 9 bases. V gave up 5 bases and J gave up 8 bases; unmatched junction bases: 2. The CDR3 extends over 12 amino acids. Germline values: CDR1 MDHEN, CDR2 SYDVKM. The CDR3 here is CASSGTSRTQYF. CDR3 DNA: TGTGCCAGCAGTGGGACTAGCCGTACGCAGTATTTT. The full variable domain, with the rest looked up from reference TRBV28 and TRBJ2-3, is DVKVTQSSRYLVKRTGEKVFLECVQDMDHENMFWYRQDPGLGLRLIYFSYDVKMKEKGDIPEGYSVSREKKERFSLILESASTNQTSMYLCASSGTSRTQYFGPGTRLTVL.

This clonotype was observed at least ten times. The V call is TRBV7-6, the J call TRBJ2-7, with D perhaps matching TRBD2 (5 bases). The CDR3 consists of 13 residues. V lost 3 bases, J lost 3 bases, and 9 bases lay in between. The germline gives CDR1 SGHVS, CDR2 FNYEAQ. The CDR3 coding sequence is TGTGCCAGCAGCTTCCTTGGGAGCTACGAGCAGTACTTC. Its translation is CASSFLGSYEQYF.

This clonotype was counted many times. This sequence joins TRBV12-3 or TRBV12-4 and TRBJ1-3; D call uncertain. The CDR3 has 13 amino acids. Trimming took 2 bases from V and 11 from J, leaving 13 bases between them. The CDR3 region is CASSLRLFGAIYF. In nucleotides, the CDR3 is TGTGCCAGCAGTTTACGACTGTTTGGTGCCATATATTTT.

The sample holds many counts of this clonotype. V and J are TRBV6-5 and TRBJ2-3; D may be TRBD1 (6 bases). In germline, CDR1 is MNHEY, CDR2 SVGAGI. The CDR3 spans 13 residues. V lost 4 bases to trimming and J lost 7 bases, with 12 bases between them. The CDR3 DNA reads TGTGCCAGCAGTTTTCTGGGGGCATATACGCAGTATTTT. This sequence encodes CASSFLGAYTQYF.

J is TRBJ2-5 and V is TRBV4-1, with 9 nucleotides matching TRBD2. CDR3 length: 19 residues. In germline, CDR1 is MGHRA, CDR2 YSYEKL. V shed 0 bases and J 1 base; nucleotides not matched to a gene: 12. Here the CDR3 DNA reads TGCGCCAGCAGCCAAGATCTGATGTTAGCGGGGGCTCTCCAAGAGACCCAGTACTTC. Protein product: CASSQDLMLAGALQETQYF.

The chain joins TRBV29-1 to TRBJ2-3; TRBD1 agrees at 9 bases. The germline CDR1 and CDR2 sequences are SQVTM and ANQGSEA. With 6 bases clipped from V and 3 bases from J, the junction kept 10 bases outside the gene matches. This CDR3 spans 15 amino acids. The CDR3, as DNA: TGCAGCGTCTCCGGGACAGGGAAGCGAACAGATACGCAGTATTTT. Amino acid sequence: CSVSGTGKRTDTQYF.

This clonotype was seen at least ten times. CDR3 bases: TGTGCCAGCACCTGGCGGGGGGATACGCAGTATTTT. It yields the protein CASTWRGDTQYF. The V and J genes are TRBV7-2 and TRBJ2-3; 7 bases match TRBD2. J lost 6 bases, V lost 7 bases, and 4 bases had no gene match. The length of the CDR3 is 12 residues. In germline, CDR1 is SGHTA, CDR2 FQGNSA.

This clonotype came up many times. The rearrangement joins TRBV7-2 to TRBJ1-2, with D possibly TRBD1 on 6 matching bases. V shed 5 bases and J shed 3 bases, with 16 bases lying between them. Germline-derived CDR1 and CDR2 are SGHTA and FQGNSA. The CDR3 totals 15 residues. CDR3 nucleotides: TGTGCCAGCAGCCATCGAGTCGGGGGCGACTATGGCTACACCTTC. It codes for CASSHRVGGDYGYTF.

This clonotype was observed at least ten times. The chain employs TRBV7-3 and TRBJ2-2; D possibly corresponds to TRBD1 (5 bases). Germline V CDR1 and CDR2: SGHTA, FQGTGA. V was clipped by 5 bases and J by 1 base, with 11 bases between them. The CDR3 sequence is 15 residues long. The CDR3 coding sequence is TGTGCCAGCAGCCTCAGGGCTGGGAACACCGGGGAGCTGTTTTTT. It codes for CASSLRAGNTGELFF.

This clonotype was seen ten or more times. This chain links TRBV28 with TRBJ2-5; D uncertain. Germline CDR1 and CDR2: MDHEN and SYDVKM. The CDR3 consists of 14 residues. Between the trimmed V and J ends, which lost 5 bases and 0 bases, there was a span of 10 bases. The CDR3 DNA reads as TGTGCCAGCAGTGGTGTGCTGGACCAAGAGACCCAGTACTTC. Translated: CASSGVLDQETQYF.

J is TRBJ2-1 and V is TRBV6-2 or TRBV6-3, with unresolved D. There are 15 residues in the CDR3. Per the germline V gene, CDR1 is MNHEY and CDR2 is SVGEGT. V was trimmed by 4 bases and J by 1 base, leaving 11 bases between them. CDR3 in amino acids: CASSFTQGSYNEQFF. CDR3 sequence (DNA): TGTGCCAGCAGTTTCACCCAAGGATCCTACAATGAGCAGTTCTTC.